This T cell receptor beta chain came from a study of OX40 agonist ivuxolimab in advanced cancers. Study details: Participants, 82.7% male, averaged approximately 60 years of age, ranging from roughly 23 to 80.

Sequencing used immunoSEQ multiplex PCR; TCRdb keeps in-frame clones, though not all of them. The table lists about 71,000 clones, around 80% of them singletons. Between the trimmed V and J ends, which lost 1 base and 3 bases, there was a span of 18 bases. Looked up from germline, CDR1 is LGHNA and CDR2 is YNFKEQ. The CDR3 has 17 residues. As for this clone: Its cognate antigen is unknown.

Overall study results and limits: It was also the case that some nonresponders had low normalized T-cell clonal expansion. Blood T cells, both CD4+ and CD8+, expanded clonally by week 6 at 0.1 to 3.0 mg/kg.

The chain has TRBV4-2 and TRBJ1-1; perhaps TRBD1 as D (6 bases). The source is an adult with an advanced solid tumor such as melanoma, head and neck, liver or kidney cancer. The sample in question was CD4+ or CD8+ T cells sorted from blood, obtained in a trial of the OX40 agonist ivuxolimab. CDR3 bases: TGTGCCAGCAGCCAAGTGGGGACACCAGATGGGGACACTGAAGCTTTCTTT. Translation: CASSQVGTPDGDTEAFF.